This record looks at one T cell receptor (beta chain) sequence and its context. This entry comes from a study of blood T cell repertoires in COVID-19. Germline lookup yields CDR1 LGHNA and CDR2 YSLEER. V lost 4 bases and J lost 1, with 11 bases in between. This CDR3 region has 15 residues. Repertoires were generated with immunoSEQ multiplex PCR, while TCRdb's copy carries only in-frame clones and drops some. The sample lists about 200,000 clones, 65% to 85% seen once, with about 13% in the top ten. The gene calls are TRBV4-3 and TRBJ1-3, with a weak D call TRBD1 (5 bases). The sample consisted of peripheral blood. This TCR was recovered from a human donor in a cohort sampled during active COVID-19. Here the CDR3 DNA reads TGCGCCAGCAGCCTAGGGGAACGGTCTGGAAACACCATATATTTT. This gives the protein CASSLGERSGNTIYF.